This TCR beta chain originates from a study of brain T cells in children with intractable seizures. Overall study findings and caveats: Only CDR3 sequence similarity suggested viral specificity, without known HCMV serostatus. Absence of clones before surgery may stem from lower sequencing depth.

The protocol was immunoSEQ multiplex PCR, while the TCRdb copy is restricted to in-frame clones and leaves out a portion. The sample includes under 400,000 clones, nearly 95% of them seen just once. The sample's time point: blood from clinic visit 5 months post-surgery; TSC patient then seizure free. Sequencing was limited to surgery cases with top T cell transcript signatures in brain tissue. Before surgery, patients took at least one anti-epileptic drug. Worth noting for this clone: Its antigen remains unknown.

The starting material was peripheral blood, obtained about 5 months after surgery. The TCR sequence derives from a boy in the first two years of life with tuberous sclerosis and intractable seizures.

CDR3 in DNA: TGTGCCAGTAGTTACTCACAGGGAGTCGGTGGCTACACCTTC. This codes for CASSYSQGVGGYTF. The chain employs TRBV19 and TRBJ1-2; D may be TRBD1 (6 bases). The CDR3 spans 14 residues. V gave up 5 bases and J gave up 7 bases, with 17 bases separating them. In germline, CDR1 is LNHDA, CDR2 SQIVND (reference sequence).